The clone carrying this TCR beta chain appeared a few times. The antigen is undetermined. Treg sorting used a CD4+CD25+CD127-/low gate. Full-length variable regions came from constant-region reverse primers plus semi-nested Nested Universal Primer A PCR. TCRdb analysed the 5' RACE reads with MiXCR anew, one entry per CDR3 protein. The sample has more than 9,000 distinct CDR3 sequences, roughly 15% seen once. Broader study findings: Tumor-infiltrating Treg TCR alpha and beta sequences overlapped most with tumor naive CD4+ T cells, then blood naive.

The sequence came from a female donor with breast cancer. What was sequenced was Tregs sorted from a lymph node.

CDR3 residues: CASSLKESTDTQYF. The CDR3, as DNA: TGTGCCAGCAGTTTAAAGGAAAGCACAGATACGCAGTATTTT. This chain connects TRBV27 to TRBJ2-3; no clear D. Trimming left V 2 bases short and J 0 bases short, with 6 bases between. CDR1 is MNHEY, CDR2 SMNVEV, per germline (reference sequence). The CDR3 is made up of 14 amino acids.